This T cell receptor beta chain was recorded in a study of long-term antiretroviral therapy in people with HIV. Study observations and caveats: ART-treated samples gained diversity yet remained below transplant donor controls. When set beside controls, HIV repertoires had CDR3 length ranges that were narrower. ART adherence, viral resistance and therapy changes were undocumented.

Trimming took 0 bases from V and 2 from J; bases not matched to a gene: 3. The CDR3 runs 15 residues. From germline, CDR1 is MNHEY and CDR2 SVGAGI. Researchers report immunoSEQ v3.0 was run at survey level. The sequencing target was about 40,000-50,000 T-cell genomes per sample. Here immunoSEQ multiplex PCR was the method, and the copy in TCRdb shows in-frame clones only, minus some. Among around 30,000 clones listed, under 85% were seen once. A word on this clone: The antigen is undetermined.

The sequenced sample was unsorted PBMCs, obtained 3 years after starting antiretroviral therapy. This clonotype originated in a man aged 35-49 years with HIV. The chain recombines TRBV6-5 with TRBJ1-2, with 7 nucleotides matching TRBD1. The CDR3 coding sequence is TGTGCCAGCAGTTACTCCGGCAGGGGGAACTATGGCTACACCTTC. It yields the protein CASSYSGRGNYGYTF.